A selection of T cell receptor beta chains follows, all from one sample in a study of shared clonotypes between healthy human individuals. The assay was immunoSEQ multiplex PCR, and TCRdb's table has in-frame clones only and misses some. Altogether 2 million or so clones are present, approximately 95% being singletons, with the ten largest covering more than 0.1%. Sample: naive CD4+ T cells sorted from blood. These receptors were taken from a man younger than 35 in good health. CDR3s include the opening cysteine and the closing phenylalanine or tryptophan. The D gene is left open where the match is weak. The size entry is marked missing in some rows and otherwise reads once, few, many or a size class.

CDR3	DNA	J	size	D	V
CASSLSGTGDYEQYF	TGTGCCAGTAGTCTATCCGGGACAGGGGACTACGAGCAGTACTTC	TRBJ2-7	NA	TRBD1	TRBV19
CASSIGIGFNEKLFF	TGTGCCAGTAGTATTGGGATCGGTTTTAATGAAAAACTGTTTTTT	TRBJ1-4	NA	NA	TRBV19
CASSLPVGGRSYEQYF	TGTGCCAGCAGCTTACCGGTAGGGGGTAGGTCCTACGAGCAGTACTTC	TRBJ2-7	NA	NA	TRBV7-2
CASSSGPNQPQHF	TGCGCCAGCAGCTCTGGTCCCAATCAGCCCCAGCATTTT	TRBJ1-5	NA	NA	TRBV4-1
CASSWDRGEQYF	TGTGCCAGCAGCTGGGACAGGGGCGAGCAGTACTTC	TRBJ2-7	NA	TRBD1	TRBV11-2
CATSTGQKETQYF	TGTGCCACTTCGACAGGACAGAAAGAGACCCAGTACTTC	TRBJ2-5	NA	NA	TRBV19
CASSSSLPPGGGYTF	TGTGCCAGCAGTTCTTCACTCCCCCCAGGCGGGGGCTACACCTTC	TRBJ1-2	NA	NA	TRBV27
CASSLGSGYTF	TGTGCCAGCAGCTTAGGGTCCGGCTACACCTTC	TRBJ1-2	NA	NA	TRBV13
CASLKQGAQGYTF	TGTGCCAGCCTCAAACAGGGGGCGCAGGGCTACACCTTC	TRBJ1-2	NA	TRBD1	TRBV19
CASSLVTGVSYEQYF	TGTGCCAGCAGCTTAGTGACAGGGGTCTCCTACGAGCAGTACTTC	TRBJ2-7	NA	TRBD1	TRBV11-2
CASSLDRSYEQYF	TGTGCCAGCAGCTTAGATCGGTCCTACGAGCAGTACTTC	TRBJ2-7	NA	NA	TRBV13
CASSRVGSAYEQYF	TGTGCCAGCAGTCGGGTGGGCAGTGCCTACGAGCAGTACTTC	TRBJ2-7	NA	NA	TRBV27
CASGRGQGPEYEQYF	TGTGCCAGCGGGCGGGGACAGGGACCGGAGTACGAGCAGTACTTC	TRBJ2-7	NA	TRBD1	TRBV2
CSATVTGELFF	TGCAGTGCTACCGTTACCGGGGAGCTGTTTTTT	TRBJ2-2	NA	NA	TRBV20-1
CAISESGQADGYTF	TGTGCCATCAGTGAGTCTGGGCAGGCCGATGGCTACACCTTC	TRBJ1-2	NA	NA	TRBV10-3
CASSRLTSSNWNEQFF	TGTGCCAGCAGCCGGCTGACTAGTAGTAATTGGAATGAGCAGTTCTTC	TRBJ2-1	NA	NA	TRBV7-9
CASSPLPEGIGDYGYTF	TGTGCCAGCTCACCCCTCCCGGAGGGAATCGGTGACTATGGCTACACCTTC	TRBJ1-2	NA	NA	TRBV18
CASSRRGPTDTQYF	TGTGCCAGCAGCCGGAGGGGGCCCACAGATACGCAGTATTTT	TRBJ2-3	NA	NA	TRBV9
CASSPTQGSSYEQYF	TGTGCCAGCTCACCAACGCAGGGAAGCTCCTACGAGCAGTACTTC	TRBJ2-7	NA	NA	TRBV18
CASSSGPITGEQYF	TGTGCCAGCAGCTCGGGCCCTATCACCGGCGAGCAGTACTTC	TRBJ2-7	NA	NA	TRBV7-8
CASSLTPGNTEAFF	TGCGCCAGCAGCTTGACCCCAGGGAACACTGAAGCTTTCTTT	TRBJ1-1	once	NA	TRBV5-1
CARPGTGGAVRRYGYTF	TGCGCCAGACCGGGGACAGGGGGCGCGGTTCGTCGGTATGGCTACACCTTC	TRBJ1-2	NA	TRBD1	TRBV10-1
CASSMGRLRVGEETQYF	TGTGCCAGTAGTATGGGCCGGCTCCGAGTTGGGGAAGAGACCCAGTACTTC	TRBJ2-5	NA	NA	TRBV19
CASSLEGRGQNEQYF	TGCGCCAGCAGCTTGGAGGGGAGGGGGCAGAACGAGCAGTACTTC	TRBJ2-7	NA	NA	TRBV5-1
CAISESGGGTDTQYF	TGTGCCATCAGTGAGTCGGGTGGCGGCACAGATACGCAGTATTTT	TRBJ2-3	NA	NA	TRBV10-3
CASKTAGETQYF	TGTGCCAGCAAAACGGCAGGAGAGACCCAGTACTTC	TRBJ2-5	NA	NA	TRBV2
CASSRSANQPQHF	TGTGCCAGCAGCCGGTCTGCTAATCAGCCCCAGCATTTT	TRBJ1-5	few	NA	TRBV27
CASSLGVSANTGELFF	TGTGCCAGCAGCTTAGGGGTTAGCGCGAACACCGGGGAGCTGTTTTTT	TRBJ2-2	NA	NA	TRBV7-9
CATLLGTRGEETQYF	TGTGCCACCCTACTAGGGACTAGGGGGGAAGAGACCCAGTACTTC	TRBJ2-5	NA	TRBD2	TRBV6-1
CASRSGQGGETQYF	TGTGCCAGCAGGTCTGGACAGGGAGGAGAGACCCAGTACTTC	TRBJ2-5	NA	TRBD1	TRBV27
CASSLGSGNQPQHF	TGTGCCAGCAGCTTAGGCAGCGGAAATCAGCCCCAGCATTTT	TRBJ1-5	NA	NA	TRBV11-1
CSVGPRGREQFF	TGCAGCGTTGGTCCCCGGGGGCGGGAGCAGTTCTTC	TRBJ2-1	once	NA	TRBV29-1
CASSESIGPHNFLANVLTF	TGTGCCAGCAGTGAATCCATAGGGCCCCATAATTTCCTCGCCAACGTCCTGACTTTC	TRBJ2-6	NA	NA	TRBV6-1
CASRSDGDGSPLHF	TGTGCCAGCAGGTCCGACGGGGATGGATCACCCCTCCACTTT	TRBJ1-6	NA	NA	TRBV2
CASSPRNEKLFF	TGTGCCAGCTCCCCCCGAAATGAAAAACTGTTTTTT	TRBJ1-4	NA	NA	TRBV18
CASSLVRGLPKYEQYF	TGTGCCAGCAGCTTAGTCCGGGGACTCCCGAAATACGAGCAGTACTTC	TRBJ2-7	NA	NA	TRBV7-8
CASRYSSQETQYF	TGTGCCAGTAGGTACAGTAGCCAAGAGACCCAGTACTTC	TRBJ2-5	NA	NA	TRBV19
CASSWGTGGDQPQHF	TGTGCCAGCAGTTGGGGGACAGGGGGCGACCAGCCCCAGCATTTT	TRBJ1-5	NA	TRBD1	TRBV27
CASSQTGTGELFF	TGCGCCAGCAGCCAGACAGGCACCGGGGAGCTGTTTTTT	TRBJ2-2	NA	NA	TRBV5-1
CASSLGSFSGNTIYF	TGTGCCAGCAGCTTGGGTAGCTTCTCTGGAAACACCATATATTTT	TRBJ1-3	NA	NA	TRBV11-2
CASSQALLAGGETQYF	TGCGCCAGCAGCCAAGCCCTTCTAGCGGGAGGGGAGACCCAGTACTTC	TRBJ2-5	NA	TRBD2	TRBV4-1
CASTPGQTNTEAFF	TGTGCCAGCACCCCGGGACAGACCAACACTGAAGCTTTCTTT	TRBJ1-1	NA	TRBD1	TRBV7-9
CASRQDGPWGPQHF	TGCGCCAGCAGGCAGGACGGCCCCTGGGGGCCCCAGCATTTT	TRBJ1-5	NA	NA	TRBV10-2
CASSLRSASSTDTQYF	TGTGCCAGCAGCTTGAGGTCAGCTTCTAGCACAGATACGCAGTATTTT	TRBJ2-3	NA	NA	TRBV5-8
CASSVGEPHYEQYF	TGTGCCAGCAGCGTAGGGGAGCCCCACTACGAGCAGTACTTC	TRBJ2-7	NA	NA	TRBV9
CASSIAGVNTDTQYF	TGTGCCAGTAGTATTGCCGGGGTCAACACAGATACGCAGTATTTT	TRBJ2-3	NA	NA	TRBV19
CASSRGTGGTKNIQYF	TGTGCCAGCAGCCGTGGGACAGGAGGAACCAAAAACATTCAGTACTTC	TRBJ2-4	NA	TRBD1	TRBV5-4
CAWNQGQSTDTQYF	TGTGCCTGGAATCAGGGACAGAGCACAGATACGCAGTATTTT	TRBJ2-3	NA	TRBD1	TRBV30
CASSPTRSGANVLTF	TGTGCCAGCAGCCCTACTAGGTCTGGGGCCAACGTCCTGACTTTC	TRBJ2-6	NA	NA	TRBV6-5
CASSWPRGGGSLLSGANVLTF	TGTGCCAGCAGTTGGCCTCGAGGGGGCGGGTCCCTCCTCTCTGGGGCCAACGTCCTGACTTTC	TRBJ2-6	NA	TRBD1	TRBV28
CASSDPSGRYNEQFF	TGTGCCAGCAGTGACCCTAGCGGGAGATACAATGAGCAGTTCTTC	TRBJ2-1	NA	TRBD2	TRBV25-1
CASSTGTWNTEAFF	TGTGCCAGCAGTACAGGGACGTGGAACACTGAAGCTTTCTTT	TRBJ1-1	NA	NA	TRBV9
CASSPYMGKGSSYNSPLHF	TGTGCCAGCAGCCCTTATATGGGGAAGGGGTCGTCCTATAATTCACCCCTCCACTTT	TRBJ1-6	once	NA	TRBV2
CATGSQPQHF	TGTGCCACCGGTTCTCAGCCCCAGCATTTT	TRBJ1-5	few	NA	TRBV28
CASRAEMNTEAFF	TGCGCCAGCAGGGCAGAGATGAACACTGAAGCTTTCTTT	TRBJ1-1	NA	NA	TRBV5-1
CASSLDRTGEQFF	TGTGCCAGCAGCTTAGATCGCACCGGTGAGCAGTTCTTC	TRBJ2-1	NA	NA	TRBV11-2
CASSQSVAGGQETQYF	TGTGCCAGCAGCCAATCGGTAGCGGGGGGACAAGAGACCCAGTACTTC	TRBJ2-5	NA	TRBD2	TRBV4-2